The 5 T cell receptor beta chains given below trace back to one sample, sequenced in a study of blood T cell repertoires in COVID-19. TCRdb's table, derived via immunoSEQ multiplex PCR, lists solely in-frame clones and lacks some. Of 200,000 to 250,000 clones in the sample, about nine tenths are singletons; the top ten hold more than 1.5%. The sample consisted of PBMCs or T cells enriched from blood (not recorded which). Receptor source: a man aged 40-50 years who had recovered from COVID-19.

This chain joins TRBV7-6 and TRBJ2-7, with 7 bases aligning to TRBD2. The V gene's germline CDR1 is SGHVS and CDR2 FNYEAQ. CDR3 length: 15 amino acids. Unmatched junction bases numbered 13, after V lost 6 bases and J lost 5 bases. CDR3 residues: CASSQGAGRANEQYF. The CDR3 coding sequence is TGTGCCAGCAGTCAGGGAGCGGGAAGGGCCAACGAGCAGTACTTC.

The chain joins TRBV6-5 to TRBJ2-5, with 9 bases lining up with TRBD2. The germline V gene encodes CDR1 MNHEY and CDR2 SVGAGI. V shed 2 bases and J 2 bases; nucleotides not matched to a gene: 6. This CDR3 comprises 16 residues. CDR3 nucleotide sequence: TGTGCCAGCAGTTACATGACTAGCGGCCCTCAAGAGACCCAGTACTTC. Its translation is CASSYMTSGPQETQYF.

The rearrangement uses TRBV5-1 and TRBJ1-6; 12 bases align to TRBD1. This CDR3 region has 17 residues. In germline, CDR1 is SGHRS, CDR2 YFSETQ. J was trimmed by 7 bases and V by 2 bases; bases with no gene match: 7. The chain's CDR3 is CASSFAGQGAENSPLHF. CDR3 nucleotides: TGCGCCAGCAGCTTTGCGGGACAGGGGGCGGAAAATTCACCCCTCCACTTT.

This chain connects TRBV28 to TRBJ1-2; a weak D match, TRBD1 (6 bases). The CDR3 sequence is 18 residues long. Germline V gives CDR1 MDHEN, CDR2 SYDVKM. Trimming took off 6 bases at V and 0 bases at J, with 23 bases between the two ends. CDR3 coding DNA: TGTGCCAGCAGCGAAACAGGGAGACTAAAAACTGCTAACTATGGCTACACCTTC. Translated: CASSETGRLKTANYGYTF.

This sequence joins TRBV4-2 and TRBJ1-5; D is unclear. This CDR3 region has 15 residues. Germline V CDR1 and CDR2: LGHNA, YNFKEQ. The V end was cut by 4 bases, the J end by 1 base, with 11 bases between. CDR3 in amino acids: CASSRLRLSNQPQHF. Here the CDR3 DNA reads TGTGCCAGCAGCCGTCTGAGGTTGAGCAATCAGCCCCAGCATTTT.